This record concerns one T cell receptor (beta chain) sequence. This sample is part of a study of blood T cell repertoires in COVID-19. Seattle patients were enrolled while actively infected and followed longitudinally. V dropped 5 bases and J dropped 2; count of bases not matched to a gene: 3. The germline V gene has CDR1 LNHDA and CDR2 SQIVND (reference sequence). The CDR3 has 15 residues. Sequencing used immunoSEQ multiplex PCR; TCRdb keeps in-frame clones, though not all of them. This table holds 200,000 or so clones, about 88% found once. V and J are TRBV19 and TRBJ2-1; TRBD2 aligns across 10 bases. This clonotype was sampled from a man aged 50-60 years with COVID-19, enrolled during active disease. The specimen was peripheral blood. As DNA, the CDR3 is TGTGCCAGTAGTGTAGCGGGAGGAACCTACAATGAGCAGTTCTTC. It specifies CASSVAGGTYNEQFF.